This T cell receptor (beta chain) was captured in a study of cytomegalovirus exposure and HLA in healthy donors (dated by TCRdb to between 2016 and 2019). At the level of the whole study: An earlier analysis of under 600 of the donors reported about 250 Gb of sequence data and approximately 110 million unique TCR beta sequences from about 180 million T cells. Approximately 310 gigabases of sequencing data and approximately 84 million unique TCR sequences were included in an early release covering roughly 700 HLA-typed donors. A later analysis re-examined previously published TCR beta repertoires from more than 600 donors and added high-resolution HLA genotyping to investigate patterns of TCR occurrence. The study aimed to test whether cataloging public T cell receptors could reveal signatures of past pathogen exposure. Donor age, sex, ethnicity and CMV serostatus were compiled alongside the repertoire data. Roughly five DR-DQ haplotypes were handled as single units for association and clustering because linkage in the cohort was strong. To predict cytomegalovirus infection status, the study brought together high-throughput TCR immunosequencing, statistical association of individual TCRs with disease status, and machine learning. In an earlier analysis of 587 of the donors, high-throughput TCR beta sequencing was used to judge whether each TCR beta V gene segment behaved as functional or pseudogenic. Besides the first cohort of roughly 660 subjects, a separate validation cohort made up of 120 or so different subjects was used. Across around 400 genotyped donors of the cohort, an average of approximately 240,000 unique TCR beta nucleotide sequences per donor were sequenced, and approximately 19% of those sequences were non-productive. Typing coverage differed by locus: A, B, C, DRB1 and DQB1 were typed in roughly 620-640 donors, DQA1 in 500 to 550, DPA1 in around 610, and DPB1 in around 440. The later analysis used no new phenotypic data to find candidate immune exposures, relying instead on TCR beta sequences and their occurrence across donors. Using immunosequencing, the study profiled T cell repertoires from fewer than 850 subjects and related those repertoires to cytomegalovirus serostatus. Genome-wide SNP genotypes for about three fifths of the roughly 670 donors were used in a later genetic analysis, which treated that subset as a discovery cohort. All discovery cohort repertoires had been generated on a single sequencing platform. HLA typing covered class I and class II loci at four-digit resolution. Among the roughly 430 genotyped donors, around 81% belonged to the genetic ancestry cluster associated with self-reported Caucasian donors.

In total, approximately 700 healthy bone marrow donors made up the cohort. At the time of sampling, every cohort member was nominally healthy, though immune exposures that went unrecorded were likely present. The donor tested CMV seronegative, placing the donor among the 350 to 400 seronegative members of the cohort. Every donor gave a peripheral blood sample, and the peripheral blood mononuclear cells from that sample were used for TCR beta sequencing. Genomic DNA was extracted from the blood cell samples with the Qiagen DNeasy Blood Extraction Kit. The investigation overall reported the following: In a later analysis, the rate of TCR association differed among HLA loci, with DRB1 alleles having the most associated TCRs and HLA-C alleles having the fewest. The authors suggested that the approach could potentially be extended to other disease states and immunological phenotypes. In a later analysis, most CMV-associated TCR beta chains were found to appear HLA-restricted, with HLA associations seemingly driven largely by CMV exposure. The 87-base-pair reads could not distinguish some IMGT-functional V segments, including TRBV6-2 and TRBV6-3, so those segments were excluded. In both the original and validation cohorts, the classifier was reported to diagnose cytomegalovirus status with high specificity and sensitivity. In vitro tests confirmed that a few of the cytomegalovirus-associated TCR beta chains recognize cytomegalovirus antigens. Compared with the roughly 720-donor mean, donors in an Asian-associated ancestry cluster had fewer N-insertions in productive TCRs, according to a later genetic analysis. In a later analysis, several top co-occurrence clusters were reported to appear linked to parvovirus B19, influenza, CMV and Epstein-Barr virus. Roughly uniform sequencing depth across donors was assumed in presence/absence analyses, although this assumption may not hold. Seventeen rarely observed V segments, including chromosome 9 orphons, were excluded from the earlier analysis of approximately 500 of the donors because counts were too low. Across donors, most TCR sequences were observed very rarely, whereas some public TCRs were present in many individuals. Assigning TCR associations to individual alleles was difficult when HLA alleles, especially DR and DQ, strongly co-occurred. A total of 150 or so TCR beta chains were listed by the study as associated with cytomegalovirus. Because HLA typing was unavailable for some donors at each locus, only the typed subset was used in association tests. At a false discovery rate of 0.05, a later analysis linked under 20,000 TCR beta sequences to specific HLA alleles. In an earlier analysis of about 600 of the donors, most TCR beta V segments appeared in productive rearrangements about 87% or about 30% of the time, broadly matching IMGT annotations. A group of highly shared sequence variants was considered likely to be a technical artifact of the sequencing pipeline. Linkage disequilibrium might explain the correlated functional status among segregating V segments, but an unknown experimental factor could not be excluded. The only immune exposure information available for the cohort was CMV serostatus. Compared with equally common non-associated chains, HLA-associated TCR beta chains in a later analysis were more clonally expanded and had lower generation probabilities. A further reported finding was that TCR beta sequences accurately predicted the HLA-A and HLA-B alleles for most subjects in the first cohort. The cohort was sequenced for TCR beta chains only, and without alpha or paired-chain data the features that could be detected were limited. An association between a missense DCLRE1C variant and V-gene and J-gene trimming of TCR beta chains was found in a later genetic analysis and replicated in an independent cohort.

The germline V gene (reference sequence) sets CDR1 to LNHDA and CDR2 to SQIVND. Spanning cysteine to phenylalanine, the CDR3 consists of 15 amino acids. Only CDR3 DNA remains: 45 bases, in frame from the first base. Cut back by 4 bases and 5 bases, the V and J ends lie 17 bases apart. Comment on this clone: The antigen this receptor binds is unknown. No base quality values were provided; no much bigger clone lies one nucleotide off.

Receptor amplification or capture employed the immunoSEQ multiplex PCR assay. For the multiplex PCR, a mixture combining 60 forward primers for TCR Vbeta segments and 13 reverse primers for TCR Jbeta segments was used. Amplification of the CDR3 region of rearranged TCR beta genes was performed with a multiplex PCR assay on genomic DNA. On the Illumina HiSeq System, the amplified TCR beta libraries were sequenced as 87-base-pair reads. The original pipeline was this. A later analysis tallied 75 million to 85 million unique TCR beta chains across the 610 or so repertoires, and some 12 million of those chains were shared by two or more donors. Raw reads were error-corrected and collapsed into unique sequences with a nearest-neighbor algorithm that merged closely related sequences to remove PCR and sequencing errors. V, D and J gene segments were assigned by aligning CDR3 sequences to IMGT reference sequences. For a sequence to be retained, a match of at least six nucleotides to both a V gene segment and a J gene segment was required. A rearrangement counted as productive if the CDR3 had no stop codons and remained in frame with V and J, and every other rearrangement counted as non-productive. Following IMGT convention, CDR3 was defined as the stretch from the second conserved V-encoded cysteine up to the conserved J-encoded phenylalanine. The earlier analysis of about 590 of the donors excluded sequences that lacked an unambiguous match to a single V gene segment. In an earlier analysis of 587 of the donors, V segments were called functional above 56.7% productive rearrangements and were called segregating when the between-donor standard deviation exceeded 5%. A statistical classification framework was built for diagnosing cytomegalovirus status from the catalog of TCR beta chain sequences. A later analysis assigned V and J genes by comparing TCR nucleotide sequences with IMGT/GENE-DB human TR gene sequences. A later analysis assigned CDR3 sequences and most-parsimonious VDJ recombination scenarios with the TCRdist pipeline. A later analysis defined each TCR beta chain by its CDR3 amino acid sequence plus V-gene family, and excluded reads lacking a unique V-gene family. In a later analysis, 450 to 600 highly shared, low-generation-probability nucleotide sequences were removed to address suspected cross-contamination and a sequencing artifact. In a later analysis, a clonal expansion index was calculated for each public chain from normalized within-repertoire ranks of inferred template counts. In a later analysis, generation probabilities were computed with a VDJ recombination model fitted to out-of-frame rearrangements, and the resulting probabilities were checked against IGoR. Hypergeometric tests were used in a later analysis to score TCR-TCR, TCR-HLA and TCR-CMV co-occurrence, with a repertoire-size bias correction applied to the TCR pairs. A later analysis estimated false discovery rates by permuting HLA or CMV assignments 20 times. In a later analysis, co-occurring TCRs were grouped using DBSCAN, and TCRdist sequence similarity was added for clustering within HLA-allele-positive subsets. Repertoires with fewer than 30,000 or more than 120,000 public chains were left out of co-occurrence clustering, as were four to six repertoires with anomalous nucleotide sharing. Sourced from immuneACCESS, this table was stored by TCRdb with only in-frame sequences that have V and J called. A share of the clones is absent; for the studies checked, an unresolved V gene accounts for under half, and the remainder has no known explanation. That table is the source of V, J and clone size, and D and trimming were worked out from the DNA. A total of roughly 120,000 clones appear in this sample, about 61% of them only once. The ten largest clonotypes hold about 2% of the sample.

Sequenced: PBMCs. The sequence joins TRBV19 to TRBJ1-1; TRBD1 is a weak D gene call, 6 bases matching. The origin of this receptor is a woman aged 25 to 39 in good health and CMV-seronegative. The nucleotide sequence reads TGTGCCAGTAGTAACTCGGGACACTTAGGAACTGAAGCTTTCTTT. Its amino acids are CASSNSGHLGTEAFF.